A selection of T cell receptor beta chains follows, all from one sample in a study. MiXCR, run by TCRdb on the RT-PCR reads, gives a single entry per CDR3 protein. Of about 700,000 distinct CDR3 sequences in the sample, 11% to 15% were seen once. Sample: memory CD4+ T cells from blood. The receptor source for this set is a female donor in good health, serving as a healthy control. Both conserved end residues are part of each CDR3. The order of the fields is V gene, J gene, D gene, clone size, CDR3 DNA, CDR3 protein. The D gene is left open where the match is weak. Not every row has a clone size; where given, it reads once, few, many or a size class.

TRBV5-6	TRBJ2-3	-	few	TGTGCCAGCAGCTGGGTGGAGCGGGGCACAGATACGCAGTATTTT	CASSWVERGTDTQYF
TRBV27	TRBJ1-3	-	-	TGTGCCAGCAGTCGCGACAGGTTTCCTGGAAACACCATATATTTT	CASSRDRFPGNTIYF
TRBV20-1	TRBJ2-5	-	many	TGCAGTGCTACCCTCAGCCGGGCCCAGTACTTC	CSATLSRAQYF
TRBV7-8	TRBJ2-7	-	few	TGTGCCAGCAGCTTTCCGGGGGTCTACGAGCAGTACTTC	CASSFPGVYEQYF
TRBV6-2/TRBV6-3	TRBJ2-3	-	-	TGTGCCAGCAGTTCCACCCCCGTGGGGGAAAGCACAGATACGCAGTATTTT	CASSSTPVGESTDTQYF
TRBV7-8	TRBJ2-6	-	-	TGTGCCAGCAGCACGGCGGGGGCCAACGTCCTGACTTTC	CASSTAGANVLTF
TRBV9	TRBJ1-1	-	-	TGTGCCAGCAGCGTAGCTACGATATCTGAAGCTTTCTTT	CASSVATISEAFF
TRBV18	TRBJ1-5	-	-	TGTGCCAGCTCAGCAGACAGGACCCGTCAGCCCCAGCATTTT	CASSADRTRQPQHF
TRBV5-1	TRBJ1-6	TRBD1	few	TGCGCCAGCAGCTTACAGGGGGCGTCTGAGTCACCCCTCCACTTT	CASSLQGASESPLHF
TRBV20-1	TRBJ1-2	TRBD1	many	TGCAGTGCTGGGACAGGGGTACGTGGCTACACCTTC	CSAGTGVRGYTF
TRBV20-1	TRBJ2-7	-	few	TGCAGTGCTACCGAGGGGGGGATAGAATTGGAGCAGTACTTC	CSATEGGIELEQYF
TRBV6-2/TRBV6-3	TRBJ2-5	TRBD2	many	TGTGCCAGCAGCCCGCCCCTAGCGGGGGCTCAAGAGACCCAGTACTTC	CASSPPLAGAQETQYF
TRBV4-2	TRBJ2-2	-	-	TGTGCCAGCAGCCAGGGGACAATCGCGAACACCGGGGAGCTGTTTTTT	CASSQGTIANTGELFF
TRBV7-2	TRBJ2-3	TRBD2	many	TGTGCCAGCAGCGCGGGACTAGCGGTGGATACGCAGTATTTT	CASSAGLAVDTQYF
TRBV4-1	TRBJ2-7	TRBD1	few	TGCGCCAGCAGCTTCCGGGACACAGGGGGCATCTACGAGCAGTACTTC	CASSFRDTGGIYEQYF
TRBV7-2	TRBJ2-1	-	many	TGCGCCAGCAGCTTGGGTGACCCATCCTACAATGAGCAGTTCTTC	CASSLGDPSYNEQFF